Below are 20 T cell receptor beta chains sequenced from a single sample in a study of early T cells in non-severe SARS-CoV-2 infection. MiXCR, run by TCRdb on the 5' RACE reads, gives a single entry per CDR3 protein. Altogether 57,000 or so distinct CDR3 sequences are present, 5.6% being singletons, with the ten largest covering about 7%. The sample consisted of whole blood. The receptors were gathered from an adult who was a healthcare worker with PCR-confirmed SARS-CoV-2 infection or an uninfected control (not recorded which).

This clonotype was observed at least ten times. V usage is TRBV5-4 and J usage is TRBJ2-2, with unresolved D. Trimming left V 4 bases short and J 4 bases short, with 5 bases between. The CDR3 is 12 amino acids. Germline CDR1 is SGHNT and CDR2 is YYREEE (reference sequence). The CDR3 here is CASSPLTGELFF. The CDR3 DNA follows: TGTGCCAGCAGCCCCCTCACCGGGGAGCTGTTTTTT.

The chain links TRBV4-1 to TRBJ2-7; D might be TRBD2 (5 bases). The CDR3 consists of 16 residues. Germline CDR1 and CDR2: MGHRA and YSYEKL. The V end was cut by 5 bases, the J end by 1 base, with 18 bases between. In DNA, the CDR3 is TGCGCCAGCAGCATAGTTGATTTTGGAGGATCCTACGAGCAGTACTTC. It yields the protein CASSIVDFGGSYEQYF.

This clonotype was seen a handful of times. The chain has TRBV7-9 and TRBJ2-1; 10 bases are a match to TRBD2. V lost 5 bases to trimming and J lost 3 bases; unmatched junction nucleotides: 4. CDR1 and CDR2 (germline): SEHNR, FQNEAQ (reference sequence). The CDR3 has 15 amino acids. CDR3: CASSALAGVYNEQFF. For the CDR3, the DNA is TGTGCCAGCAGCGCTCTAGCGGGAGTCTACAATGAGCAGTTCTTC.

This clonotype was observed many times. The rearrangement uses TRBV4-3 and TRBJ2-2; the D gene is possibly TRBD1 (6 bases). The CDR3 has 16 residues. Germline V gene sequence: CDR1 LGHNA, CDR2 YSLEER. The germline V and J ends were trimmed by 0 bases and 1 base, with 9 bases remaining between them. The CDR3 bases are TGCGCCAGCAGCCAAGATATGGGACAGAACACCGGGGAGCTGTTTTTT. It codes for CASSQDMGQNTGELFF.

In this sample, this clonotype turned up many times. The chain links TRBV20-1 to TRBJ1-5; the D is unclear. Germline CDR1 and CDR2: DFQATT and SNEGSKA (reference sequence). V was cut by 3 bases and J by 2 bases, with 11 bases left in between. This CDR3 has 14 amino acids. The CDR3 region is CSASPGAGNQPQHF. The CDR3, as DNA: TGCAGTGCTAGTCCAGGTGCTGGCAATCAGCCCCAGCATTTT.

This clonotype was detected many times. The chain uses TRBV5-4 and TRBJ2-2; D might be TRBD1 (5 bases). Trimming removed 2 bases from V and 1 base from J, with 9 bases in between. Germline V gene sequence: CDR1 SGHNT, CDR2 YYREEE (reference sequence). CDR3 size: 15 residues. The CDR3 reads CASSLNRLNTGELFF. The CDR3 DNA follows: TGTGCCAGCAGCTTAAACAGGTTGAACACCGGGGAGCTGTTTTTT.

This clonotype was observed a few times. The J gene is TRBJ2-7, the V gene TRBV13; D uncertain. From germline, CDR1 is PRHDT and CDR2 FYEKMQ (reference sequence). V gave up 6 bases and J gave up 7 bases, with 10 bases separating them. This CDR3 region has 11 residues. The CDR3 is CASSPVNEQYF. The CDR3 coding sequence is TGTGCCAGCAGTCCGGTAAATGAGCAGTACTTC.

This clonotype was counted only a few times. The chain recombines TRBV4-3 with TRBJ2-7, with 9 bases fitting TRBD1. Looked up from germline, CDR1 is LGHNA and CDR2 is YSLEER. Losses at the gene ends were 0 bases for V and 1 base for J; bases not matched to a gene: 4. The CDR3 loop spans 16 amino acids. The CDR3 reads CASSQDTGQGSYEQYF. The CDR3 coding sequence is TGCGCCAGCAGCCAAGATACAGGACAGGGGTCCTACGAGCAGTACTTC.

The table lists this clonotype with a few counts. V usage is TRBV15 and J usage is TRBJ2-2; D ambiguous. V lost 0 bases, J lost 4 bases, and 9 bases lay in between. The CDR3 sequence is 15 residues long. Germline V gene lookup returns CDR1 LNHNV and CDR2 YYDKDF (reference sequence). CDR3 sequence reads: CATSRERQTTGELFF. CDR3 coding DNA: TGTGCCACCAGCAGAGAGAGGCAGACCACCGGGGAGCTGTTTTTT. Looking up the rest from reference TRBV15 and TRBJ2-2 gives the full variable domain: DAMVIQNPRYQVTQFGKPVTLSCSQTLNHNVMYWYQQKSSQAPKLLFHYYDKDFNNEADTPDNFQSRRPNTSFCFLDIRSPGLGDTAMYLCATSRERQTTGELFFGEGSRLTVL.

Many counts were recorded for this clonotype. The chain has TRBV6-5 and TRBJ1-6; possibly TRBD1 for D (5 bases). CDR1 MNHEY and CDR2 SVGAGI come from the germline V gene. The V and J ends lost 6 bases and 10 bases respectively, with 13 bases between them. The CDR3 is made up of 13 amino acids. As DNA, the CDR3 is TGTGCCAGCAGAGATGGTGGGGGATCACCCCTCCACTTT. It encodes CASRDGGGSPLHF.

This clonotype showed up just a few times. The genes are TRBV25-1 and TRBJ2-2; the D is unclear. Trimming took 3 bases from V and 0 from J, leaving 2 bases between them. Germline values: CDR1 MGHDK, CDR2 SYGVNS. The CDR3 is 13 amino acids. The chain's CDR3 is CASSDTNTGELFF. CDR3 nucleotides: TGTGCCAGCAGTGACACGAACACCGGGGAGCTGTTTTTT.

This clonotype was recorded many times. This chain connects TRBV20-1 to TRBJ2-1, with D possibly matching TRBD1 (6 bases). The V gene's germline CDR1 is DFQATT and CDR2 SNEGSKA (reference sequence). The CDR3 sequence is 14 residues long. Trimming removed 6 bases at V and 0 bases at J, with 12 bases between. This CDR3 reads CSAEGVSSYNEQFF. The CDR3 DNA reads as TGCAGTGCCGAGGGGGTGAGCTCCTACAATGAGCAGTTCTTC.

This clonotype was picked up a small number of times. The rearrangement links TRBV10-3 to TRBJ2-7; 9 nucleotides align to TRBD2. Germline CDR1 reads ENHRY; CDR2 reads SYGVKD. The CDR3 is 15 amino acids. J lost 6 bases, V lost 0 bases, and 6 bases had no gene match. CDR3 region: CAISESRLAGTEQYF. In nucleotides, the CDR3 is TGTGCCATCAGTGAGTCAAGGCTAGCGGGAACCGAGCAGTACTTC.

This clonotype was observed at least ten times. Here the CDR3 DNA reads TGTGCCAGCAGTGAATTAGCGGGTCCCTACGAGCAGTACTTC. Encoded protein: CASSELAGPYEQYF. The chain carries TRBV6-1 and TRBJ2-7; 7 bases match TRBD2. Germline assignment: CDR1 MNHNS and CDR2 SASEGT. With V trimmed by 2 bases and J by 2 bases, 3 bases remained unmatched. The CDR3 sequence is 14 residues long.

CDR3 in amino acids: CASSLRRNRAYNEKLFF. The CDR3 nucleotides are TGTGCCAGCAGCTTACGACGGAACAGGGCCTATAATGAAAAACTGTTTTTT. The gene calls are TRBV13 and TRBJ1-4, with D maybe TRBD1 (6 bases). The germline V gene has CDR1 PRHDT and CDR2 FYEKMQ (reference sequence). Trimming removed 2 bases at V and 4 bases at J, with 17 bases between. The length of the CDR3 is 17 residues.

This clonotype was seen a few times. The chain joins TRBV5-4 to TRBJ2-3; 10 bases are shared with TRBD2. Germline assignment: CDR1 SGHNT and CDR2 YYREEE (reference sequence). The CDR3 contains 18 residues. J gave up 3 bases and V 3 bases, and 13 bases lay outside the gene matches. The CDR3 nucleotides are TGTGCCAGCAGCTCCGCTCTGGGTAGCGGGAGGAATACAGATACGCAGTATTTT. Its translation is CASSSALGSGRNTDTQYF.

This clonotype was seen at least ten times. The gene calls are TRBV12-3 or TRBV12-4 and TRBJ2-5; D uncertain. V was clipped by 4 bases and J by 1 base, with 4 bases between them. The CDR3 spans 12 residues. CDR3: CASSYSQETQYF. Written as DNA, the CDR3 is TGTGCCAGCAGTTACAGCCAAGAGACCCAGTACTTC.

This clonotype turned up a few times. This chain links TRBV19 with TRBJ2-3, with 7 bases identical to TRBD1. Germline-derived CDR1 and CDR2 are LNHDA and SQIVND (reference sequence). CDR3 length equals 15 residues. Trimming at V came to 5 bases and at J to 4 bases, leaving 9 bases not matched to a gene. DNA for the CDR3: TGTGCCAGTAGTTCCGGGACAGACCTTTCAGATACGCAGTATTTT. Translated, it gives CASSSGTDLSDTQYF.

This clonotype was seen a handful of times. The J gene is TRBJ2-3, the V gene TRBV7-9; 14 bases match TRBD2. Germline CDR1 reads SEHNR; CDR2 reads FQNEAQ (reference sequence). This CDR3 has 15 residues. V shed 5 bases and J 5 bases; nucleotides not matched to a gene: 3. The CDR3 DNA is TGTGCCAGCAGCCTCGGGACTAGCGGGAGAGATACGCAGTATTTT. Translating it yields CASSLGTSGRDTQYF.

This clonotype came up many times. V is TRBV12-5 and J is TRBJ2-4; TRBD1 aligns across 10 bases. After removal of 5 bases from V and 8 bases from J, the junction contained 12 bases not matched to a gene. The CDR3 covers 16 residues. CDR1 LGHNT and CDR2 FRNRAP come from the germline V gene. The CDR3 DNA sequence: TGTGCTAGTGGTCCTGGGGGGACCGGGACAGGGGACATTCAGTACTTC. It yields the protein CASGPGGTGTGDIQYF.